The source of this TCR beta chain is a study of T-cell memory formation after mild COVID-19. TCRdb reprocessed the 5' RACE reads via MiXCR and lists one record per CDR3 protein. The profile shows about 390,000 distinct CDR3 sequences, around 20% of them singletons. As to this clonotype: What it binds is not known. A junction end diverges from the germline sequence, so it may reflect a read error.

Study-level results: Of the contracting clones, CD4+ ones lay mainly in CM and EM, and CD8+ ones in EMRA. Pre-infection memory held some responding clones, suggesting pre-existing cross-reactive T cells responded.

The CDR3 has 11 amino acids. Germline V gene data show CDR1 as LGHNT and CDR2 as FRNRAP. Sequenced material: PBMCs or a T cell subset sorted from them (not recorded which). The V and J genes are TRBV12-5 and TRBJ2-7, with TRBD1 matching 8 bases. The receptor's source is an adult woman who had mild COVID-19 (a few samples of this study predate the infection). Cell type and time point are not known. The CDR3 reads CASGGEGQADF. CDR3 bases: TGTGCTAGTGGTGGAGAGGGACAGGCGGACTTC.